This is a list of T cell receptor beta chains from one sample in a study of shared clonotypes between healthy human individuals. Profiling relied on immunoSEQ multiplex PCR, and the TCRdb table lists in-frame clones only, not all of them. Of around 600,000 clones listed, 98% are singletons. The source material was naive CD8+ T cells sorted from blood. These receptors were taken from a man aged 25 to 40 in good health. Both conserved end residues are part of each CDR3. The D gene is left open where the match is weak. The size of a clone is reported for some rows only, either as once, few or many, or as a class for expanded clones.

j_call: TRBJ2-1
cdr3_length: 14
v_call: TRBV9
clone_size: once
d_call: TRBD1
cdr3_nt: TGTGCCAGCAGCGTAGGGGGACAGTACAATGAGCAGTTCTTC
cdr3_aa: CASSVGGQYNEQFF

j_call: TRBJ2-7
cdr3_length: 11
v_call: TRBV7-9
clone_size: .
d_call: .
cdr3_nt: TGTGCCAGCAGCCCAAACTACGAGCAGTACTTC
cdr3_aa: CASSPNYEQYF

j_call: TRBJ1-5
cdr3_length: 16
v_call: TRBV7-6
clone_size: .
d_call: TRBD1
cdr3_nt: TGTGCCAGCAGCTTGGGATGGACAGGTCTTAATCAGCCCCAGCATTTT
cdr3_aa: CASSLGWTGLNQPQHF

j_call: TRBJ1-5
cdr3_length: 14
v_call: TRBV6-6
clone_size: .
d_call: TRBD1
cdr3_nt: TGTGCCAGCACAAAGCCAGGGGGCGATCAGCCCCAGCATTTT
cdr3_aa: CASTKPGGDQPQHF

j_call: TRBJ2-7
cdr3_length: 15
v_call: TRBV5-1
clone_size: .
d_call: TRBD2
cdr3_nt: TGCGCCAGCAGCTGGGGTTCTAGCGGGTCCTACGAGCAGTACTTC
cdr3_aa: CASSWGSSGSYEQYF

j_call: TRBJ2-1
cdr3_length: 16
v_call: TRBV7-9
clone_size: .
d_call: TRBD2
cdr3_nt: TGTGCCAGCAGCCCAACCCATATACTAGCGGCCAATGAGCAGTTCTTC
cdr3_aa: CASSPTHILAANEQFF

j_call: TRBJ2-3
cdr3_length: 13
v_call: TRBV15
clone_size: .
d_call: TRBD2
cdr3_nt: TGTGCCACCAGAGGACTAGCGGGAGGGCCTACGTATTTT
cdr3_aa: CATRGLAGGPTYF

j_call: TRBJ2-1
cdr3_length: 13
v_call: TRBV6-6
clone_size: once
d_call: .
cdr3_nt: TGTGCCAGCAGTTACTCGACCTCAAATGAGCAGTTCTTC
cdr3_aa: CASSYSTSNEQFF

j_call: TRBJ2-1
cdr3_length: 15
v_call: TRBV7-2
clone_size: .
d_call: .
cdr3_nt: TGTGCCAGCAGCTCCCCCCTAGCGCGATTGGATGAGCAGTTCTTC
cdr3_aa: CASSSPLARLDEQFF

j_call: TRBJ1-1
cdr3_length: 12
v_call: TRBV7-9
clone_size: .
d_call: .
cdr3_nt: TGTGCCGCCGCCCCCGGGAACACTGAAGCTTTCTTT
cdr3_aa: CAAAPGNTEAFF

j_call: TRBJ2-3
cdr3_length: 20
v_call: TRBV13
clone_size: .
d_call: TRBD1
cdr3_nt: TGTGCCAGCAGCCACCCAAGTGGGACAGGGAGGTTTGACGACACAGATACGCAGTATTTT
cdr3_aa: CASSHPSGTGRFDDTDTQYF

j_call: TRBJ2-3
cdr3_length: 15
v_call: TRBV2
clone_size: .
d_call: .
cdr3_nt: TGTGCCAGCAGCGCCTGGACGGGAGCCACAGATACGCAGTATTTT
cdr3_aa: CASSAWTGATDTQYF

j_call: TRBJ2-1
cdr3_length: 16
v_call: TRBV12-2
clone_size: once
d_call: .
cdr3_nt: TGTGCAAGTCGCCCCGATCCTACGGACAGAAACAATGAGCAGTTCTTC
cdr3_aa: CASRPDPTDRNNEQFF

j_call: TRBJ1-3
cdr3_length: 15
v_call: TRBV15
clone_size: .
d_call: .
cdr3_nt: TGTGCCACCAGCTCCGGGACCTCGTCTGGAAACACCATATATTTT
cdr3_aa: CATSSGTSSGNTIYF

j_call: TRBJ1-1
cdr3_length: 15
v_call: TRBV5-4
clone_size: .
d_call: TRBD1
cdr3_nt: TGTGCCAGCAGCTTGGCGGGACAGGGATTCACTGAAGCTTTCTTT
cdr3_aa: CASSLAGQGFTEAFF

j_call: TRBJ2-7
cdr3_length: 13
v_call: TRBV6-1
clone_size: once
d_call: .
cdr3_nt: TGTGCCAGCGAGGGCGGGGACAACTACGAGCAGTACTTC
cdr3_aa: CASEGGDNYEQYF

j_call: TRBJ2-7
cdr3_length: 17
v_call: TRBV4-3
clone_size: .
d_call: TRBD2
cdr3_nt: TGCGCCAGCAGCCCGGGACTAGCGGGGGGAACCTCCTACGAGCAGTACTTC
cdr3_aa: CASSPGLAGGTSYEQYF

j_call: TRBJ1-5
cdr3_length: 15
v_call: TRBV7-2
clone_size: .
d_call: TRBD1
cdr3_nt: TGTGCCAGCAGCTGGACAGGGGGCGAGTATCAGCCCCAGCATTTT
cdr3_aa: CASSWTGGEYQPQHF

j_call: TRBJ1-3
cdr3_length: 15
v_call: TRBV5-4
clone_size: .
d_call: .
cdr3_nt: TGTGCCAGCAGCTTGGCGGACAGCTCTGGAAACACCATATATTTT
cdr3_aa: CASSLADSSGNTIYF

j_call: TRBJ2-5
cdr3_length: 13
v_call: TRBV7-9
clone_size: .
d_call: TRBD2
cdr3_nt: TGTGCCAGCAGCTCCCGGGAGGAAGAGACCCAGTACTTC
cdr3_aa: CASSSREEETQYF

j_call: TRBJ2-2
cdr3_length: 15
v_call: TRBV4-3
clone_size: .
d_call: TRBD1
cdr3_nt: TGCGCCAGCAGCCGGACAGGGGGCTCGGCCGGGGAGCTGTTTTTT
cdr3_aa: CASSRTGGSAGELFF

j_call: TRBJ2-7
cdr3_length: 15
v_call: TRBV18
clone_size: .
d_call: .
cdr3_nt: TGTGCCAGCTCACCGGACGCCGACAGAACCTACGAGCAGTACTTC
cdr3_aa: CASSPDADRTYEQYF

j_call: TRBJ1-5
cdr3_length: 15
v_call: TRBV11-2
clone_size: .
d_call: .
cdr3_nt: TGTGCCAGCAGCTTATTAACGGGCCTCAATCAGCCCCAGCATTTT
cdr3_aa: CASSLLTGLNQPQHF

j_call: TRBJ1-4
cdr3_length: 14
v_call: TRBV5-1
clone_size: .
d_call: .
cdr3_nt: TGCGCCAGCAGCCTTAACAGGCGTAATGAAAAACTGTTTTTT
cdr3_aa: CASSLNRRNEKLFF

j_call: TRBJ1-5
cdr3_length: 15
v_call: TRBV5-4
clone_size: .
d_call: .
cdr3_nt: TGTGCCAGCAGCTCGGGGGAGGAGGGCAATCAGCCCCAGCATTTT
cdr3_aa: CASSSGEEGNQPQHF

j_call: TRBJ1-2
cdr3_length: 14
v_call: TRBV5-6
clone_size: .
d_call: .
cdr3_nt: TGTGCCAGCAGCTTGGAAGGACAGTCCCATGGCTACACCTTC
cdr3_aa: CASSLEGQSHGYTF

j_call: TRBJ2-5
cdr3_length: 17
v_call: TRBV4-1
clone_size: .
d_call: TRBD2
cdr3_nt: TGCGCCAGCAGCCAAGAAACTAGCGGGAGTTGGTCGGAGACCCAGTACTTC
cdr3_aa: CASSQETSGSWSETQYF

j_call: TRBJ1-3
cdr3_length: 13
v_call: TRBV7-6
clone_size: .
d_call: .
cdr3_nt: TGTGCCAGCAGCTTAGACCCTGGAAACACCATATATTTT
cdr3_aa: CASSLDPGNTIYF

j_call: TRBJ1-1
cdr3_length: 15
v_call: TRBV7-9
clone_size: .
d_call: .
cdr3_nt: TGTGCCAGCAGCCATAGTCCGCCGGAGGACACTGAAGCTTTCTTT
cdr3_aa: CASSHSPPEDTEAFF

j_call: TRBJ2-3
cdr3_length: 15
v_call: TRBV13
clone_size: .
d_call: .
cdr3_nt: TGTGCCAGCAGCCCAAAAACCCCTATGGTTGATACGCAGTATTTT
cdr3_aa: CASSPKTPMVDTQYF

j_call: TRBJ2-2
cdr3_length: 12
v_call: TRBV29-1
clone_size: .
d_call: .
cdr3_nt: TGCAGCGTTGAAGTTAGAGGCGGGGAGCTGTTTTTT
cdr3_aa: CSVEVRGGELFF

j_call: TRBJ2-4
cdr3_length: 15
v_call: TRBV4-2
clone_size: .
d_call: .
cdr3_nt: TGTGCCAGCAGCCAAGACGGTCGAGCCAAAAACATTCAGTACTTC
cdr3_aa: CASSQDGRAKNIQYF

j_call: TRBJ2-1
cdr3_length: 12
v_call: TRBV5-1
clone_size: once
d_call: TRBD2
cdr3_nt: TGCGCCAGCAGCGCCCTAGCGGATGAGCAGTTCTTC
cdr3_aa: CASSALADEQFF

j_call: TRBJ2-5
cdr3_length: 16
v_call: TRBV11-2
clone_size: .
d_call: TRBD2
cdr3_nt: TGTGCCAGCAGCTTGCGGCTAGCGGGAAACCAAGAGACCCAGTACTTC
cdr3_aa: CASSLRLAGNQETQYF

j_call: TRBJ2-7
cdr3_length: 16
v_call: TRBV11-2
clone_size: .
d_call: TRBD2
cdr3_nt: TGTGCCAGCAGCTCGGAGCCTAGCGGGATTCAGTACGAGCAGTACTTC
cdr3_aa: CASSSEPSGIQYEQYF

j_call: TRBJ1-1
cdr3_length: 15
v_call: TRBV10-2
clone_size: .
d_call: .
cdr3_nt: TGCGCCAGCACCCCAAGTACAGGGATCCAATCTGAAGCTTTCTTT
cdr3_aa: CASTPSTGIQSEAFF

j_call: TRBJ2-7
cdr3_length: 16
v_call: TRBV27
clone_size: .
d_call: TRBD1
cdr3_nt: TGTGCCAGCAGTACCAACCTCCGGGACAGGCACTACGAGCAGTACTTC
cdr3_aa: CASSTNLRDRHYEQYF

j_call: TRBJ2-3
cdr3_length: 16
v_call: TRBV28
clone_size: .
d_call: .
cdr3_nt: TGTGCCAGCAGTTTTATGTCGGTGAGCCTCACAGATACGCAGTATTTT
cdr3_aa: CASSFMSVSLTDTQYF

j_call: TRBJ1-2
cdr3_length: 15
v_call: TRBV27
clone_size: .
d_call: .
cdr3_nt: TGTGCCAGCAGCTCTGTAGGAAGGCCGTACTATGGCTACACCTTC
cdr3_aa: CASSSVGRPYYGYTF

j_call: TRBJ1-5
cdr3_length: 15
v_call: TRBV25-1
clone_size: .
d_call: .
cdr3_nt: TGTGCCAGCAGTGAAGGGGCTTGGAACAATCAGCCCCAGCATTTT
cdr3_aa: CASSEGAWNNQPQHF

j_call: TRBJ2-1
cdr3_length: 17
v_call: TRBV5-1
clone_size: .
d_call: TRBD1
cdr3_nt: TGCGCCAGCAGTTTAAATCGTCCGGGACAGTATGGAAATGAGCAGTTCTTC
cdr3_aa: CASSLNRPGQYGNEQFF

j_call: TRBJ2-1
cdr3_length: 13
v_call: TRBV11-2
clone_size: .
d_call: .
cdr3_nt: TGTGCCAGCAGTGTATATCAGGGCTATGAGCAGTTCTTC
cdr3_aa: CASSVYQGYEQFF

j_call: TRBJ2-7
cdr3_length: 12
v_call: TRBV6-5
clone_size: once
d_call: .
cdr3_nt: TGTGCCAGCACCCCCGATACCTACGAGCAGTACTTC
cdr3_aa: CASTPDTYEQYF

j_call: TRBJ2-1
cdr3_length: 14
v_call: TRBV6-5
clone_size: .
d_call: TRBD1
cdr3_nt: TGTGCCAGCAGTGTCTCCCAGGGGGCTGGTGAGCAGTTCTTC
cdr3_aa: CASSVSQGAGEQFF

j_call: TRBJ2-5
cdr3_length: 12
v_call: TRBV7-9
clone_size: .
d_call: .
cdr3_nt: TGTGCCGGACAAACAGGGACTGAGACCCAGTACTTC
cdr3_aa: CAGQTGTETQYF

j_call: TRBJ1-2
cdr3_length: 15
v_call: TRBV29-1
clone_size: .
d_call: .
cdr3_nt: TGCAGCGTTGAAGGGGGAGCAAATCCTAACTATGGCTACACCTTC
cdr3_aa: CSVEGGANPNYGYTF